Shown below are 21 T cell receptor beta chains from a single sample sequenced in a study of high-grade serous ovarian cancer treatment subgroups. Tumor samples were obtained before definitive surgery or chemotherapy. The protocol was immunoSEQ multiplex PCR, while the TCRdb copy is restricted to in-frame clones and leaves out a portion. The table has a few thousand clones, about 66% seen once; the top ten hold about an eighth. Sequencing was carried out using tumor tissue. The receptors come from a human donor with high-grade serous ovarian cancer.

The CDR3 protein is CASSPWRDRFYEQYF. CDR3 DNA sequence: TGTGCCAGCAGCCCTTGGAGGGACCGCTTCTACGAGCAGTACTTC. V gene TRBV11-2 combines with J gene TRBJ2-7; a weak D match, TRBD2 (6 bases). V was pared by 5 bases and J by 3 bases, with 17 bases between. This CDR3 spans 15 amino acids. CDR1 and CDR2 from the germline V gene are SGHAT and FQNNGV.

V usage is TRBV29-1 and J usage is TRBJ1-1; maybe TRBD1 (5 bases). Germline V gene lookup returns CDR1 SQVTM and CDR2 ANQGSEA. CDR3 length: 14 residues. Trimming removed 5 bases at V and 2 bases at J, with 15 bases between. CDR3 coding DNA: TGCAGCGTTCTGCTTGGGGGAGGTAACACTGAAGCTTTCTTT. Its translation is CSVLLGGGNTEAFF.

This chain joins TRBV27 and TRBJ2-2; D is possibly TRBD2 (6 bases). The V gene's germline CDR1 is MNHEY and CDR2 SMNVEV (reference sequence). The CDR3 spans 13 residues. V lost 8 bases to trimming and J lost 6 bases, with 13 bases between them. In nucleotides, the CDR3 is TGTGCCAGCTCTTTTACGGGGGCCGGGGAGCTGTTTTTT. The encoded protein is CASSFTGAGELFF.

Only one count was recorded for this clone. The rearrangement joins TRBV5-4 to TRBJ1-4, with 10 nucleotides matching TRBD1. Trimming took 1 base from V and 7 from J; bases not matched to a gene: 4. CDR3 length equals 15 residues. Germline values: CDR1 SGHNT, CDR2 YYREEE (reference sequence). The CDR3 region has the DNA TGTGCCAGCAGCTTGCGAGGGACAGGGGCTGAAAAACTGTTTTTT. Amino acids: CASSLRGTGAEKLFF.

This clone was recorded only once. The rearrangement links TRBV4-1 to TRBJ2-1; TRBD1 agrees at 7 bases. CDR1 and CDR2 from the germline V gene are MGHRA and YSYEKL. The CDR3 runs to 15 residues. V trimming: 5 bases; J trimming: 8 bases; junction bases outside the gene matches: 12. CDR3 coding DNA: TGCGCCAGCAGCAAACAGGGGACCCGCGGCGATGAGCAGTTCTTC. Translating gives CASSKQGTRGDEQFF.

The chain couples TRBV15 to TRBJ1-1; D gene uncertain. The CDR3 is 15 amino acids. The germline V and J ends were trimmed by 1 base and 0 bases, with 9 bases remaining between them. Germline assignment: CDR1 LNHNV and CDR2 YYDKDF (reference sequence). CDR3 amino acids: CATSRAGIMNTEAFF. In nucleotides, the CDR3 is TGTGCCACCAGCAGAGCTGGGATCATGAACACTGAAGCTTTCTTT.

The chain employs TRBV11-2 and TRBJ2-1, with 8 bases matching TRBD1. CDR1 and CDR2 (germline): SGHAT, FQNNGV. V gave up 5 bases and J gave up 7 bases; unmatched junction bases: 13. The CDR3 consists of 16 residues. This CDR3 is CASSPRTGLFSNEQFF. CDR3 DNA: TGTGCCAGCAGCCCCCGGACAGGGCTCTTTAGTAATGAGCAGTTCTTC.

This chain links TRBV5-5 with TRBJ1-4; D not resolved. The germline V gene encodes CDR1 SGHKS and CDR2 YYEKEE (reference sequence). This CDR3 region has 13 residues. V lost 1 base, J lost 7 bases, and 8 bases lay in between. CDR3 protein: CASSLLRSEKLFF. CDR3 in DNA: TGTGCCAGCAGCTTGCTACGCTCTGAAAAACTGTTTTTT.

This chain connects TRBV7-9 to TRBJ2-7; D is undetermined. The V end lost 2 bases, the J end lost 2 bases, and 7 bases lay between the germline ends. Germline V lookup: CDR1 SEHNR, CDR2 FQNEAQ (reference sequence). The CDR3 has 13 residues. This chain's CDR3 is CASSLFDPYEQYF. In DNA form, the CDR3 reads TGTGCCAGCAGCTTATTTGACCCCTACGAGCAGTACTTC.

CDR3 protein: CAGIYHEAGGNTIYF. The CDR3 DNA follows: TGTGCCGGAATATACCATGAGGCAGGAGGAAACACCATATATTTT. The chain has TRBV2 and TRBJ1-3, with D hard to call. The CDR3 is made up of 15 amino acids. The germline V gene has CDR1 SNHLY and CDR2 FYNNEI. V shed 11 bases and J shed 4 bases, with 21 bases lying between them. The full variable domain, in which reference TRBV2 and TRBJ1-3 provide the parts outside the CDR3, is EPEVTQTPSHQVTQMGQEVILRCVPISNHLYFYWYRQILGQKVEFLVSFYNNEISEKSEIFDDQFSVERPDGSNFTLKIRSTKLEDSAMYFCAGIYHEAGGNTIYFGEGSWLTVV.

Remarks on this clone: The germline gene is not matched at one end of the junction; a read error may be the cause. The chain links TRBV5-4 to TRBJ2-5, with a weak D call TRBD1 (6 bases). There are 15 residues in the CDR3. Germline V lookup: CDR1 SGHNT, CDR2 YYREEE (reference sequence). The CDR3 DNA follows: TGCGCCAGCAGCCGACACTTTGGGGGCGAGGAGACCCAGTACTTC. Residues: CASSRHFGGEETQYF.

The chain uses TRBV19 and TRBJ2-5; perhaps D is TRBD1 or TRBD2 (5 bases each). The CDR3 is 14 residues long. Germline loops: CDR1 LNHDA, CDR2 SQIVND (reference sequence). The V and J ends lost 4 bases and 4 bases respectively, with 13 bases between them. Here the CDR3 DNA reads TGTGCCAGTAGTAGCGGGCCTGGGGGAGAGACCCAGTACTTC. Its translation: CASSSGPGGETQYF.

The table lists this clone with a few counts. The J gene is TRBJ1-1, the V gene TRBV4-2, with 12 bases lining up with TRBD1. Germline lookup yields CDR1 LGHNA and CDR2 YNFKEQ. The CDR3 is 16 residues long. V dropped 3 bases and J dropped 7; count of bases not matched to a gene: 9. CDR3 bases: TGTGCCAGCAGCCAGAACTCCGGGACAGGGGGCGTTGAAGCTTTCTTT. This codes for CASSQNSGTGGVEAFF.

The V and J genes are TRBV11-2 and TRBJ1-1; D is undetermined. The CDR3 spans 11 residues. The V end was cut by 3 bases, the J end by 6 bases, with 5 bases between. Per germline, CDR1 SGHAT and CDR2 FQNNGV. The CDR3 region has the DNA TGTGCCAGCAGCTTGATGGCTGAAGCTTTCTTT. This sequence encodes CASSLMAEAFF.

The chain uses TRBV29-1 and TRBJ1-2; D ambiguous. The V end lost 0 bases, the J end lost 4 bases, and 12 bases lay between the germline ends. The CDR3 is 14 residues long. Germline V CDR1 and CDR2: SQVTM, ANQGSEA. CDR3 coding DNA: TGCAGCGTTGAAGATCGGGATCGGAGCTATGGCTACACCTTC. Translating gives CSVEDRDRSYGYTF.

Here the CDR3 reads CASSVGLAGIYNEQFF. The CDR3 DNA is TGTGCCAGCAGCGTAGGACTAGCGGGAATCTACAATGAGCAGTTCTTC. The chain employs TRBV9 and TRBJ2-1; 11 nucleotides agree with TRBD2. CDR1 is SGDLS, CDR2 YYNGEE, per germline. CDR3 length: 16 residues. V lost 0 bases and J lost 3; bases outside the gene matches: 2.

The chain couples TRBV27 to TRBJ1-6; D not certain. Germline lookup yields CDR1 MNHEY and CDR2 SMNVEV (reference sequence). The length of the CDR3 is 18 residues. The V end was cut by 1 base, the J end by 2 bases, with 15 bases between. The CDR3 coding sequence is TGTGCCAGCAGTTTATGGTTATCCGGGCTAACCTATAATTCACCCCTCCACTTT. Amino acids: CASSLWLSGLTYNSPLHF.

This clone has just a few counts. This chain links TRBV5-1 with TRBJ1-4; TRBD1 matches at 8 bases. Unmatched junction bases numbered 7, after V lost 0 bases and J lost 6 bases. This CDR3 has 16 residues. Germline V lookup: CDR1 SGHRS, CDR2 YFSETQ. The CDR3 sequence: CASSLGGAGGHEKLFF. DNA for the CDR3: TGCGCCAGCAGCTTGGGGGGTGCAGGGGGCCATGAAAAACTGTTTTTT.

V gene TRBV11-3 combines with J gene TRBJ2-5; D is possibly TRBD2 (6 bases). CDR3 length: 17 residues. Trimming stripped 1 base from V and 5 bases from J, with 20 bases between. The V gene's germline CDR1 is SGHNT and CDR2 YENEEA. The CDR3 loop reads CASSLGISTGGEETQYF. The CDR3 DNA sequence: TGTGCCAGCAGCTTAGGGATCTCGACCGGGGGTGAGGAGACCCAGTACTTC.

This chain links TRBV28 with TRBJ2-7; D perhaps matches TRBD2 (5 bases). Germline V gene sequence: CDR1 MDHEN, CDR2 SYDVKM. V lost 6 bases to trimming and J lost 4 bases, with 13 bases between them. The CDR3 sequence is 13 residues long. CDR3: CASRSTSFYEQYF. As DNA, the CDR3 is TGTGCCAGCAGATCTACTAGTTTTTACGAGCAGTACTTC.

This clone was seen only a few times. The chain recombines TRBV11-2 with TRBJ1-1; D is perhaps TRBD1 (5 bases). CDR3 length: 13 amino acids. Trimming removed 3 bases from V and 8 bases from J, with 13 bases in between. Germline V gives CDR1 SGHAT, CDR2 FQNNGV. The CDR3 is CASSLPGTGEAFF. Written as DNA, the CDR3 is TGTGCCAGCAGCTTGCCAGGGACGGGAGAAGCTTTCTTT.